Listed here are 23 T cell receptor beta chains from one sample, sequenced in a study of T cell changes during pregnancy in multiple sclerosis (dated by TCRdb to between 2018 and 2021). The library was produced with the immunoSEQ multiplex PCR assay. Sourced from immuneACCESS, this table was stored by TCRdb with only in-frame sequences that have V and J called. A share of the clones is absent; for the studies checked, an unresolved V gene accounts for under half, and the remainder has no known explanation. For this sample there are roughly 51,000 clones; 94% appear just once. Together, the top ten hold roughly 5% of the sample. Sequenced here: CD8+ T cells from peripheral blood mononuclear cells, sampled before pregnancy. The receptors originated from a female donor with multiple sclerosis, enrolled in a pregnancy study.

This sequence joins TRBV9 and TRBJ1-1, with 7 bases aligning to TRBD1. Germline trimming cut 0 bases from V and 5 bases from J; bases unmatched to any gene: 10. CDR3 length: 16 residues. The V gene's germline CDR1 is SGDLS and CDR2 YYNGEE. The CDR3 DNA follows: TGTGCCAGCAGCGTAGCCAGGACAGGAGGTGGGACTGAAGCTTTCTTT. It specifies CASSVARTGGGTEAFF.

The gene calls are TRBV25-1 and TRBJ1-5, with a tentative D call TRBD1 (6 bases). V lost 2 bases and J 6 bases, leaving 14 bases between the germline ends. The CDR3 contains 15 residues. CDR1 and CDR2 (germline): MGHDK, SYGVNS. The CDR3 DNA is TGTGCCAGCAGTGAAAATCAGGGGTGGGGTCAGCCCCAGCATTTT. Amino acid sequence: CASSENQGWGQPQHF. The variable domain in full, completed from reference TRBV25-1 and TRBJ1-5, reads EADIYQTPRYLVIGTGKKITLECSQTMGHDKMYWYQQDPGMELHLIHYSYGVNSTEKGDLSSESTVSRIRTEHFPLTLESARPSHTSQYLCASSENQGWGQPQHFGDGTRLSIL.

The chain joins TRBV7-9 to TRBJ1-2; no clear D gene. Per the germline V gene, CDR1 is SEHNR and CDR2 is FQNEAQ (reference sequence). The CDR3 is 14 amino acids. The ends were cut back, 5 bases at V and 4 bases at J, with 14 bases in the middle. CDR3 amino acids: CASSPTFASYGYTF. CDR3 sequence (DNA): TGTGCCAGCAGCCCCACTTTTGCTTCCTATGGCTACACCTTC.

The chain carries TRBV5-6 and TRBJ2-7; 10 bases align to TRBD2. V shed 4 bases, J shed 5 bases, and the junction held 12 bases outside the gene matches. CDR3 length equals 16 residues. Germline V lookup: CDR1 SGHDT, CDR2 YYEEEE. DNA of the CDR3: TGTGCCAGCAGCGGCCGGCTAGCGGGAGAAGGAAACGAGCAGTACTTC. It specifies CASSGRLAGEGNEQYF.

This chain joins TRBV25-1 and TRBJ2-2; unclear D gene. This CDR3 has 13 residues. Germline CDR1 MGHDK, CDR2 SYGVNS. V lost 10 bases and J 3 bases, leaving 12 bases between the germline ends. CDR3 nucleotides: TGTGCCACCCCAGAGGCCTACACCGGGGAGCTGTTTTTT. Translating gives CATPEAYTGELFF.

This chain connects TRBV6-5 to TRBJ1-1; no clear D gene. The germline V gene has CDR1 MNHEY and CDR2 SVGAGI. V lost 0 bases, J lost 1 base, and 3 bases lay in between. The CDR3 is made up of 13 amino acids. For the CDR3, the DNA is TGTGCCAGCAGTTACTCACAGAACACTGAAGCTTTCTTT. The encoded protein is CASSYSQNTEAFF.

The rearrangement uses TRBV6-5 and TRBJ2-1; D might be TRBD2 (5 bases). V dropped 0 bases and J dropped 9 bases, with 9 bases sitting between them. Germline V CDR1 and CDR2: MNHEY, SVGAGI. This CDR3 is 13 amino acids long. The CDR3 sequence: CASSYSEVREQFF. CDR3 nucleotides: TGTGCCAGCAGTTACTCGGAGGTACGTGAGCAGTTCTTC.

The V and J genes are TRBV7-9 and TRBJ1-1; maybe TRBD1 (6 bases). Germline assignment: CDR1 SEHNR and CDR2 FQNEAQ (reference sequence). Deletions cut 5 bases from V and 4 bases from J, with 17 bases between. The CDR3 length is 15 residues. This CDR3 is CASSPHLARGTEAFF. For the CDR3, the DNA is TGTGCCAGCAGCCCTCATCTCGCCAGGGGCACTGAAGCTTTCTTT.

The chain links TRBV4-1 to TRBJ1-2; 7 bases fit TRBD1. J gave up 4 bases and V 2 bases, and 7 bases lay outside the gene matches. CDR3 size: 15 residues. Germline CDR1 is MGHRA and CDR2 is YSYEKL. The CDR3 loop is CASSQREGTAYGYTF. CDR3 nucleotides: TGCGCCAGCAGCCAACGAGAAGGGACAGCCTATGGCTACACCTTC.

The CDR3 loop reads CASSYRNTEAFF. CDR3 nucleotides: TGTGCCAGCAGCTACAGGAACACTGAAGCTTTCTTT. The chain combines TRBV11-2 with TRBJ1-1; D gene unclear. V was shortened by 4 bases and J by 1 base, with 4 bases between the two germline ends. CDR3 size: 12 residues. CDR1 is SGHAT, CDR2 FQNNGV, per germline.

V usage is TRBV13 and J usage is TRBJ2-1; tentatively, D is TRBD2 (6 bases). V was trimmed by 2 bases and J by 3 bases, leaving 8 bases between them. In germline, CDR1 is PRHDT, CDR2 FYEKMQ (reference sequence). The CDR3 contains 14 residues. The CDR3 here is CASSLRRDYNEQFF. CDR3 sequence (DNA): TGTGCCAGCAGCTTACGGCGGGACTACAATGAGCAGTTCTTC. Filled out from reference TRBV13 and TRBJ2-1, the complete variable domain reads AAGVIQSPRHLIKEKRETATLKCYPIPRHDTVYWYQQGPGQDPQFLISFYEKMQSDKGSIPDRFSAQQFSDYHSELNMSSLELGDSALYFCASSLRRDYNEQFFGPGTRLTVL.

This chain joins TRBV9 and TRBJ1-1; D call uncertain. The CDR3 sequence is 13 residues long. V lost 2 bases and J lost 2, with 7 bases in between. Germline V gives CDR1 SGDLS, CDR2 YYNGEE. The CDR3, as DNA: TGTGCCAGCAGCGTGCAGGCAAACACTGAAGCTTTCTTT. It translates to CASSVQANTEAFF.

The chain employs TRBV4-2 and TRBJ2-1; D perhaps matches TRBD2 (6 bases). Germline lookup yields CDR1 LGHNA and CDR2 YNFKEQ. With 3 bases removed from V and 6 bases from J, the gap between germline ends came to 12 bases. The CDR3 spans 14 residues. CDR3 residues: CASSQASDINEQFF. CDR3 nucleotides: TGTGCCAGCAGCCAGGCTAGCGACATCAATGAGCAGTTCTTC.

V gene TRBV7-9 combines with J gene TRBJ2-3; no firm D call. CDR3 size: 13 residues. Trimming pared 0 bases from V and 2 bases from J, leaving 3 bases between. Germline lookup yields CDR1 SEHNR and CDR2 FQNEAQ (reference sequence). CDR3 loop: CASSLAFTDTQYF. For the CDR3, the DNA is TGTGCCAGCAGCTTAGCCTTCACAGATACGCAGTATTTT.

The CDR3 nucleotides are TGTGCCAGCAGGTCAGTCCCCAGCTCCTACAATGAGCAGTTCTTC. It translates to CASRSVPSSYNEQFF. This sequence joins TRBV6-5 and TRBJ2-1; D not certain. V was pared by 6 bases and J by 0 bases, with 12 bases between. Germline V lookup: CDR1 MNHEY, CDR2 SVGAGI. This CDR3 comprises 15 residues.

The chain couples TRBV7-9 to TRBJ1-2, with 7 bases aligning to TRBD1. This CDR3 region has 13 residues. Germline V gives CDR1 SEHNR, CDR2 FQNEAQ (reference sequence). The V segment lost 4 bases and the J segment 3 bases; nucleotides outside the gene matches: 2. CDR3 loop: CASSSGTDYGYTF. CDR3 coding DNA: TGTGCCAGCAGCTCGGGGACAGACTATGGCTACACCTTC.

V gene TRBV9 combines with J gene TRBJ2-5; 14 nucleotides agree with TRBD2. CDR1 is SGDLS and CDR2 is YYNGEE in the germline V gene. The CDR3 loop spans 16 amino acids. J was trimmed by 1 base and V by 4 bases; bases with no gene match: 3. CDR3 sequence reads: CASSPGTSGSQETQYF. Written as DNA, the CDR3 is TGTGCCAGCAGCCCGGGGACTAGCGGGAGCCAAGAGACCCAGTACTTC.

J is TRBJ1-1 and V is TRBV19; D is perhaps TRBD1 (6 bases). The germline V gene has CDR1 LNHDA and CDR2 SQIVND (reference sequence). The CDR3 covers 13 residues. Trimming cost V 6 bases and J 5 bases, with 13 bases left between them. The CDR3 bases are TGTGCCAGTAGGATACAGGGTTTGACTGAAGCTTTCTTT. It codes for CASRIQGLTEAFF.

The chain has TRBV30 and TRBJ2-2, with D possibly being TRBD1 (5 bases). The CDR3 runs to 15 residues. V lost 2 bases, J lost 3 bases, and 13 bases lay in between. Germline V gives CDR1 GTSNPN, CDR2 SVGIG (reference sequence). The chain's CDR3 is CAWSSRVTDTGELFF. For the CDR3, the DNA is TGTGCCTGGAGTAGCAGGGTAACGGACACCGGGGAGCTGTTTTTT. Looking up the rest from reference TRBV30 and TRBJ2-2 gives the full variable domain: SQTIHQWPATLVQPVGSPLSLECTVEGTSNPNLYWYRQAAGRGLQLLFYSVGIGQISSEVPQNLSASRPQDRQFILSSKKLLLSDSGFYLCAWSSRVTDTGELFFGEGSRLTVL.

This chain joins TRBV6-5 and TRBJ2-7, with 11 bases aligning to TRBD2. The CDR3 covers 14 residues. Germline loops: CDR1 MNHEY, CDR2 SVGAGI. V gave up 2 bases and J gave up 4 bases; unmatched junction bases: 1. The CDR3 sequence is CASSYGLAGYEQYF. The CDR3, as DNA: TGTGCCAGCAGTTACGGACTAGCGGGTTACGAGCAGTACTTC.

The DNA for the CDR3 is TGCGCCAGCAGCCAAGGTCTAGCGGGAAATTTCTGGCAGTTCTTC. Its translation is CASSQGLAGNFWQFF. This chain connects TRBV4-1 to TRBJ2-1, with TRBD2 identical over 9 bases. This CDR3 region has 15 residues. V lost 1 base and J lost 12; bases outside the gene matches: 10. Germline values: CDR1 MGHRA, CDR2 YSYEKL.

This chain joins TRBV11-2 and TRBJ2-3; a weak D match, TRBD2 (6 bases). The V end lost 3 bases, the J end lost 7 bases, and 11 bases lay between the germline ends. The CDR3 consists of 13 residues. Germline V lookup: CDR1 SGHAT, CDR2 FQNNGV. The CDR3 bases are TGTGCCAGCAGCTTGGGGGGATCATATACGCAGTATTTT. This codes for CASSLGGSYTQYF.

The chain couples TRBV19 to TRBJ1-1; the D gene is possibly TRBD1 (5 bases). CDR3 length: 11 amino acids. The V gene lost 5 bases and the J gene lost 6 bases, with 7 bases spanning the gap. Looked up from germline, CDR1 is LNHDA and CDR2 is SQIVND (reference sequence). The CDR3 sequence is CASSAGPEAFF. Written as DNA, the CDR3 is TGTGCCAGTAGTGCGGGACCTGAAGCTTTCTTT.